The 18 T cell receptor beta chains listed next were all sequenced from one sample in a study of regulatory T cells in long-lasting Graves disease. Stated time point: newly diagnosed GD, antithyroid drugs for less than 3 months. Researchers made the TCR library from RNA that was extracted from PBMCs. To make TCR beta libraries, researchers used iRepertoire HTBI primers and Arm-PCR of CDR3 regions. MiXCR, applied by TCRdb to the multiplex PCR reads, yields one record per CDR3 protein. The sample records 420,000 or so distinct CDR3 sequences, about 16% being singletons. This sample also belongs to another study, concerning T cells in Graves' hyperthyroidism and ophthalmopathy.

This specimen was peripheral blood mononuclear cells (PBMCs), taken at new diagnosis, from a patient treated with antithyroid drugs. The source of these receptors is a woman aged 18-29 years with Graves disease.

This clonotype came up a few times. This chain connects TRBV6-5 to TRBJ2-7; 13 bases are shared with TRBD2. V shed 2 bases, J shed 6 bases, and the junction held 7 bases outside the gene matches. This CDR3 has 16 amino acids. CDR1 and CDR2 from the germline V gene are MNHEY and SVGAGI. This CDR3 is CASSYRTSGSLSEQYF. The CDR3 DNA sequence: TGTGCCAGCAGTTACCGGACTAGCGGGAGTTTGTCCGAGCAGTACTTC.

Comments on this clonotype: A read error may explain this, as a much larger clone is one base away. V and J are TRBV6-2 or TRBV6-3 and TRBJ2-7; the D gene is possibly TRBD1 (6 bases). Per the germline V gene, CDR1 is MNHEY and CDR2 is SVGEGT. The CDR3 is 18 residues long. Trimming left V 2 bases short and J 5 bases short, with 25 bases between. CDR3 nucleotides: TGTGCCAGCAGTTACCGTGGGGGCCTCGGACAGAGTTGGAACGAGCAGTACTTC. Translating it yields CASSYRGGLGQSWNEQYF.

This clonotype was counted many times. The CDR3 bases are TGCAGTGCTTTAATCCGGGACAGAGGGTTCAATCAGCCCCAGCATTTT. Amino acids: CSALIRDRGFNQPQHF. The genes are TRBV20-1 and TRBJ1-5; 7 bases map to TRBD1. This CDR3 is 16 amino acids long. V shed 5 bases, J shed 3 bases, and the junction held 13 bases outside the gene matches. Germline lookup yields CDR1 DFQATT and CDR2 SNEGSKA (reference sequence).

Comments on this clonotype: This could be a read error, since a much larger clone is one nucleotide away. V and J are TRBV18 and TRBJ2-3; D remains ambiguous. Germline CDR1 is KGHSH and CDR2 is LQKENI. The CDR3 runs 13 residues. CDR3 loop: CASSPANTYTQYF. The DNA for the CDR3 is TGTGCCAGCTCACCCGCCAACACATATACGCAGTATTTT.

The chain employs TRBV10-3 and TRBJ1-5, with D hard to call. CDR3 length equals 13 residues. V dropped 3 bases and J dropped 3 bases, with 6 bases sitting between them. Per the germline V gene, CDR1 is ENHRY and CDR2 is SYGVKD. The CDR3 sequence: CAISDQSNQPQHF. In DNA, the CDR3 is TGTGCCATCAGTGACCAGTCCAATCAGCCCCAGCATTTT.

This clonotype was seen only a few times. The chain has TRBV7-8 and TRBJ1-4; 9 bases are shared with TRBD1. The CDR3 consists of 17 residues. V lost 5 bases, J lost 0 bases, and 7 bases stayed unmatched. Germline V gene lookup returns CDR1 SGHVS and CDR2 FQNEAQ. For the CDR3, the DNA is TGTGCCAGCAGCCTTAGGACAGGGGCCGCAACTAATGAAAAACTGTTTTTT. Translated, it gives CASSLRTGAATNEKLFF.

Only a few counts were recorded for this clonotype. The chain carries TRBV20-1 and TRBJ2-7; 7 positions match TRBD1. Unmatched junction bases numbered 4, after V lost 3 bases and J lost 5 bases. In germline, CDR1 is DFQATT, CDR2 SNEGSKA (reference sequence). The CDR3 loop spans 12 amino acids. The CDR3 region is CSARTGRNEQYF. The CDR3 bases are TGCAGTGCTAGGACAGGGCGGAACGAGCAGTACTTC.

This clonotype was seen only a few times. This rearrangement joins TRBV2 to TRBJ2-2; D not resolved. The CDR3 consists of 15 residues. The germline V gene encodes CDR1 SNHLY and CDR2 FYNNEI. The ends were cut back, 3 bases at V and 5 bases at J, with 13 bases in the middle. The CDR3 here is CASSEWVGNTGELFF. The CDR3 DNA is TGTGCCAGCAGTGAGTGGGTGGGGAATACCGGGGAGCTGTTTTTT.

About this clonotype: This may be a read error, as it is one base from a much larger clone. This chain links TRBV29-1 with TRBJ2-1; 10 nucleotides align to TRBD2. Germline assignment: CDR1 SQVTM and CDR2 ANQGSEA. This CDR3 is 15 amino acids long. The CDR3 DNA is TGCAGCGTTGAAGAGATACCTAGCGGGAGTAATGAGCAGTCCTTC. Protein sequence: CSVEEIPSGSNEQSF.

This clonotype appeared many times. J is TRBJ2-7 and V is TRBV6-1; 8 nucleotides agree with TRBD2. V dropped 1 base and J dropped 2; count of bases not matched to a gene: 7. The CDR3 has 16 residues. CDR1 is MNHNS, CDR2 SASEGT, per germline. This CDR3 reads CASSEVRGGQAYEQYF. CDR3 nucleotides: TGTGCCAGCAGTGAAGTACGCGGGGGGCAAGCCTACGAGCAGTACTTC.

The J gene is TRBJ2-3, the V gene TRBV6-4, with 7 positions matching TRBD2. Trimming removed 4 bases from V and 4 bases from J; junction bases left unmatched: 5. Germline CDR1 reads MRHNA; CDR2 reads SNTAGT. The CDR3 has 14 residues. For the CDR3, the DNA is TGTGCCAGCAGTGCGCGGGAGAGCCCAGATACGCAGTATTTT. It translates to CASSARESPDTQYF.

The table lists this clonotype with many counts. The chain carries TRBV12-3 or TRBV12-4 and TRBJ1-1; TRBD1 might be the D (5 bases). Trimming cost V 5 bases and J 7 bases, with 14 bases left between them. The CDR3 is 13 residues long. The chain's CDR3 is CASSTPGIVEAFF. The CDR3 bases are TGTGCCAGCAGTACTCCAGGGATAGTTGAAGCTTTCTTT.

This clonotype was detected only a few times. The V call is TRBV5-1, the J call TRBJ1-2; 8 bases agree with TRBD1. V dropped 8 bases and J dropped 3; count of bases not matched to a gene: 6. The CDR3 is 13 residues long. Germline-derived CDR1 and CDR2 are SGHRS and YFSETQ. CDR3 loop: CASTPDRDYGYTF. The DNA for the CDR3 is TGCGCCAGTACCCCGGACAGGGACTATGGCTACACCTTC.

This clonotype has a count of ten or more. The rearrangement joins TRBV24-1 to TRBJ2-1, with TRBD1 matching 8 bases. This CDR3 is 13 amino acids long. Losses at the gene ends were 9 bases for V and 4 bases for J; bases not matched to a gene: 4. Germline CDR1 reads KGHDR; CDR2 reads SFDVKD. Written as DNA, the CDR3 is TGTGCCACCGGACGGGACAGGTACAATGAGCAGTTCTTC. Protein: CATGRDRYNEQFF.

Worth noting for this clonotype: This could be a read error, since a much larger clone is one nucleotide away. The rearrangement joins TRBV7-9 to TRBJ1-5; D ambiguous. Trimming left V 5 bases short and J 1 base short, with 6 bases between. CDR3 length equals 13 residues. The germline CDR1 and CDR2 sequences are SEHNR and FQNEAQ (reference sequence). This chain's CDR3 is CASSQDSNQPQHF. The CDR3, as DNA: TGTGCCAGCAGCCAGGACAGCAATCAGCCCCAGCATTTT. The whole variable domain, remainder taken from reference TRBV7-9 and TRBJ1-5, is DTGVSQNPRHKITKRGQNVTFRCDPISEHNRLYWYRQTLGQGPEFLTYFQNEAQLEKSRLLSDRFSAERPKGSFSTLEIQRTEQGDSAMYLCASSQDSNQPQHFGDGTRLSIL.

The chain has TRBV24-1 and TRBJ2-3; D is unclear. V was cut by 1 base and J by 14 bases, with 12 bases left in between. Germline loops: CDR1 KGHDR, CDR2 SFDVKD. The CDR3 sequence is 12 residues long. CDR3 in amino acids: CATSDFVGPAYF. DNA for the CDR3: TGTGCCACCAGTGATTTTGTAGGCCCCGCGTATTTT.

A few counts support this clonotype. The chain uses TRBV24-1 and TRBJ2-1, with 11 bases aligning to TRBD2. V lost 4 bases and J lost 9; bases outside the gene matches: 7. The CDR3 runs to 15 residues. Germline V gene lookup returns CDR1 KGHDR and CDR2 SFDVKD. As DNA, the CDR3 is TGTGCCACCAGTGACCCCTCGACTAGCGGGGCTGAGCAGTTCTTC. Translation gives CATSDPSTSGAEQFF.

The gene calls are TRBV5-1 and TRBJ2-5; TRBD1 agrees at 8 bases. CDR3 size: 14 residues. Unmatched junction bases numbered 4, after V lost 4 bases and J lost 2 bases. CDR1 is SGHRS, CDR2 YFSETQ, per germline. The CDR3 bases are TGCGCCAGCAGCCCAGGGGGCTTACAAGAGACCCAGTACTTC. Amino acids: CASSPGGLQETQYF.